This is a list of T cell receptor beta chains from one sample in a study of identical twins. One entry per CDR3 protein results from TCRdb running MiXCR on the 5' RACE reads. The data hold some 1,700,000 distinct CDR3 sequences, with less than 35% observed a single time. Sequencing input: cord blood. The receptors were sampled from a newborn girl in good health. Both conserved end residues are part of each CDR3. The order of the fields is clone size, V gene, D gene, J gene, CDR3 DNA, CDR3 protein. The D gene is left open where the match is weak. Clone size is stated in some rows and not others, as once, few, many or a class when expanded.

.	TRBV21-1	.	TRBJ2-1	TGTGCCAGCAACAAAGCCCGGGACAGGGGAGGCAATGAGCAGTTCTTC	CASNKARDRGGNEQFF
.	TRBV7-2	.	TRBJ1-2	TGTGCCAGCAGCTTAGAGAACAGGGTTGATGGCTACACCTTC	CASSLENRVDGYTF
.	TRBV10-3	.	TRBJ2-7	TGTGCCATCAAACGTGACAGCATTAACTCCTACGAGCAGTACTTC	CAIKRDSINSYEQYF
.	TRBV6-6	TRBD1	TRBJ2-7	TGTACCAGCAGTTACACCTGGACAGGCATAACCTACGAGCAGTACTTC	CTSSYTWTGITYEQYF
.	TRBV20-1	.	TRBJ2-3	TGCAGTGCGATCCCCCTCGCCTATACGCAGTATTTT	CSAIPLAYTQYF
.	TRBV3-1	.	TRBJ2-1	TGTGCCAGCAGCGCAAGCGGACGCAATGAGCAGTTCTTC	CASSASGRNEQFF
.	TRBV2	.	TRBJ1-5	TGTGCCAGCAGTGAGATGGGAGGGAGCAATCAGCCCCAGCATTTT	CASSEMGGSNQPQHF
.	TRBV12-3/TRBV12-4	.	TRBJ1-2	TGTGCCAGCAGTTTAGCGAGGTCGGGTTCTGGCTACACCTTC	CASSLARSGSGYTF
.	TRBV20-1	TRBD1	TRBJ1-5	TGCAGTGCTATAGACAGGGTGAGTCAGCCCCAGCATTTT	CSAIDRVSQPQHF
.	TRBV28	.	TRBJ1-4	TGTGCCAGCAGTCCAGGGTGGGGCTCTAATGAAAAACTGTTTTTT	CASSPGWGSNEKLFF
few	TRBV20-1	.	TRBJ2-7	TGCAGTGCTAGAGATCCAGCGGGGCAGTACTTC	CSARDPAGQYF
few	TRBV5-1	TRBD2	TRBJ2-7	TGCGCCAGCAGCTCGCCCCTTTCCAACCTAGCGGGAGTCTACGAGCAGTACTTC	CASSSPLSNLAGVYEQYF
.	TRBV6-5	TRBD1	TRBJ1-1	TGTGCCAGCAGTTCCGGCGCCGGGACAGTGAACACTGAAGCTTTCTTT	CASSSGAGTVNTEAFF
.	TRBV20-1	.	TRBJ2-7	TGCAGTGCGATAGGAGGGGACAGCTTCCCCTACGAGCAGTACTTC	CSAIGGDSFPYEQYF
.	TRBV20-1	.	TRBJ2-2	TGCAGTGCTAGACCCCAGGGGACCCTAACCGGGGAGCTGTTTTTT	CSARPQGTLTGELFF
few	TRBV5-8	TRBD2	TRBJ2-5	TGTGCCAGCAGCTTGGGAACCGGGACTAGCCAAGAGACCCAGTACTTC	CASSLGTGTSQETQYF
few	TRBV20-1	.	TRBJ1-6	TGCAGTGCTGAGGACCCAAAGGGCAATAATTCACCCCTCCACTTT	CSAEDPKGNNSPLHF
.	TRBV2	.	TRBJ2-7	TGTGCCAGCAGTGAAAGGTTGGGGGGTCATAACGACGAGCAGTACTTC	CASSERLGGHNDEQYF
many	TRBV4-1	.	TRBJ2-3	TGCGCCAGCAGCCAAGTCGGGACTAGCACAGATACGCAGTATTTT	CASSQVGTSTDTQYF
.	TRBV20-1	TRBD2	TRBJ2-1	TGCAGTACTAGAGATGGGACTAGCACCAATGAGCAGTTCTTC	CSTRDGTSTNEQFF
.	TRBV2	TRBD2	TRBJ2-3	TGTGCCAGCAGACGCACCGGGACTAGCAGCACAGATACGCAGTATTTT	CASRRTGTSSTDTQYF
many	TRBV5-1	.	TRBJ2-6	TGCGCCAGCAGTAGACCTGGCTCTGGGGCCAACGTCCTGACTTTC	CASSRPGSGANVLTF
.	TRBV28	TRBD1	TRBJ1-5	TGTGCCAGCGGGGACAGGGGCTACAATCAGCCCCAGCATTTT	CASGDRGYNQPQHF
.	TRBV3-1	TRBD2	TRBJ2-7	TGTGCCAGCAGCCCCCTAGCGGGAGAGTACTACGAGCAGTACTTC	CASSPLAGEYYEQYF
.	TRBV4-1	.	TRBJ2-1	TGCGCCAGCAGCCAAGAGATGGAGGGGCGCAATGAGCAGTTCTTC	CASSQEMEGRNEQFF
.	TRBV15	TRBD1	TRBJ1-1	TGTGCCACCAGCAGGACAGGGACCACTGAAGCTTTCTTT	CATSRTGTTEAFF
few	TRBV12-3/TRBV12-4	TRBD2	TRBJ2-1	TGTGCCAGCAGTTATTGGACTAGCGGGGGGATCCGATCCGACAATGAGCAGTTCTTC	CASSYWTSGGIRSDNEQFF
.	TRBV5-1	.	TRBJ1-6	TGCGCCAGCAGCTTGGACAGTATCCCGAATTCACCCCTCCACTTT	CASSLDSIPNSPLHF
few	TRBV29-1	.	TRBJ2-7	TGCAGCGCGCCCAGGGGAAGAGCCTACAATGAGCAGTACTTC	CSAPRGRAYNEQYF
many	TRBV7-2	TRBD1	TRBJ2-1	TGTGCCAGCAGCGTGGCTAACAGGGGCAATGAGCAGTTCTTC	CASSVANRGNEQFF
once	TRBV3-1	.	TRBJ1-6	TGTGCCAGCAGCCAAGTGCTGGGGGCAAGTTCACCCCTCCACTTT	CASSQVLGASSPLHF
few	TRBV5-1	TRBD1	TRBJ1-2	TGCGCCAGCAGTCGCACAGGGGGCGCTAACTATGGCTACACCTTC	CASSRTGGANYGYTF
.	TRBV12-5	TRBD2	TRBJ2-5	TGTGCTAGTGGCCCCGGGACTAGCGGGAAATTCGATGAGCAGTACTTC	CASGPGTSGKFDEQYF
.	TRBV7-2	.	TRBJ2-3	TGTGCCAGCAGGCAAAGAGGGCTACGGGTAGATACGCAGTATTTT	CASRQRGLRVDTQYF
.	TRBV19	.	TRBJ2-3	TGTGCCAGTATGACTGACGGCACAGATACGCAGTATTTT	CASMTDGTDTQYF
few	TRBV24-1	.	TRBJ2-7	TGTGCCACCAGTGACAAGGGAACCTACGAGCAGTACTTC	CATSDKGTYEQYF
.	TRBV5-1	.	TRBJ1-1	TGCGCCAGCAGCCCGGGAGGGTGGGCTGAAGCTTTCTTT	CASSPGGWAEAFF
.	TRBV20-1	.	TRBJ1-1	TGCAGTGCTAGAGGCAGTCGTACCACCGAAGCTTTCTTT	CSARGSRTTEAFF
few	TRBV25-1	.	TRBJ2-5	TGTGCCAGCAGTGAACTTCCCTCAGGGAGGCAGACCCAGTACTTC	CASSELPSGRQTQYF
.	TRBV6-5	.	TRBJ1-2	TGTGCCAGCAGTTATATAAGGGACCACTATGGCTACACCTTC	CASSYIRDHYGYTF
.	TRBV5-1	.	TRBJ1-5	TGCGCCAGTAGGATGTCGGAGGGACAGCCCCAGCATTTT	CASRMSEGQPQHF
.	TRBV2	.	TRBJ2-2	TGTGCCAGCAGGGCGGAGAACACCGGGGAGCTGTTTTTT	CASRAENTGELFF
few	TRBV29-1	.	TRBJ2-1	TGCAGCGTTGTTCCCCTGGGTGGGCAGGGGACAAATGAGCAGTTCTTC	CSVVPLGGQGTNEQFF
few	TRBV6-5	TRBD2	TRBJ2-1	TGTGCCAGCAGTTATAGCGGGAGGGGTGAGCAGTTCTTC	CASSYSGRGEQFF
.	TRBV7-2	.	TRBJ1-6	TGTGCCAGCAGCTTAAGGCTGAGCTCCTATAATTCACCCCTCCACTTT	CASSLRLSSYNSPLHF
.	TRBV6-5	.	TRBJ2-7	TGTGCCAGCAGTTGCCATTACGAGCAGTACTTC	CASSCHYEQYF
.	TRBV12-3/TRBV12-4	TRBD2	TRBJ2-2	TGTGCCAGCATCTCAACTAGCGCCCTCGTAGCCGGGGAGCTGTTTTTT	CASISTSALVAGELFF
few	TRBV29-1	.	TRBJ2-7	TGCAGCGTACAATACCTTTACGAGCAGTACTTC	CSVQYLYEQYF
few	TRBV6-5	TRBD2	TRBJ2-7	TGTGCCAGCAGTTACTCGACTAGCGGGAGTCGCTACGAGCAGTACTTC	CASSYSTSGSRYEQYF
few	TRBV2	.	TRBJ2-1	TGTGCCAGCAGTGAATACCGAGAGAATGAGCAGTTCTTC	CASSEYRENEQFF
few	TRBV20-1	.	TRBJ1-5	TGCAGTGCTAGGTCAGACTATAGCAATCAGCCCCAGCATTTT	CSARSDYSNQPQHF
once	TRBV20-1	TRBD1	TRBJ1-2	TGCAGTACGCACAGGGGGCAACTTGGTGGCTACACCTTC	CSTHRGQLGGYTF
many	TRBV29-1	.	TRBJ2-7	TGCAGCGTTTTTTCTCGGTCTTCAAAGGGCCTCTCCTACGAGCAGTACTTC	CSVFSRSSKGLSYEQYF
few	TRBV28	.	TRBJ2-7	TGTGCCAGCAGCTTCAAGTGGGGAAACGAGCAGTACTTC	CASSFKWGNEQYF
many	TRBV3-1	TRBD2	TRBJ2-7	TGTGCCAGCAGCCCAGGGACTATCTACGAGCAGTACTTC	CASSPGTIYEQYF
.	TRBV20-1	.	TRBJ1-1	TGCAGTGCCCGGGGTGGCGGGGGGCGCAGGACTGAAGCTTTCTTT	CSARGGGGRRTEAFF
.	TRBV20-1	TRBD1	TRBJ1-3	TGCAGTGCCACCGCAGGGGGCTCCGGAAACACCATATATTTT	CSATAGGSGNTIYF
.	TRBV4-1	TRBD1	TRBJ2-3	TGCGCCAGCAGCCAAGATGTAAGGGGGCACCACCCCACAGATACGCAGTATTTT	CASSQDVRGHHPTDTQYF
.	TRBV12-3/TRBV12-4	TRBD1	TRBJ2-5	TGTGCCAGCTATACTGGGACAGGGAAGTACTTC	CASYTGTGKYF
few	TRBV14	.	TRBJ1-2	TGTGCCAGCAGCCAAGGGAACACTCACTATGGCTACACCTTC	CASSQGNTHYGYTF